The 18 T cell receptor beta chains below come from one sample, sequenced in a study of T cells in Graves' hyperthyroidism and ophthalmopathy. RNA transcripts yielded amplified TCR beta CDR3 regions. HTBI primers drove first-round RT-PCR of the TCR CDR3. Via MiXCR, TCRdb re-called the multiplex PCR reads, giving one row per CDR3 protein. The sample holds almost 350,000 distinct CDR3 sequences, approximately 18% seen once. Sequenced sample: blood. The source of these receptors is a woman aged 40 to 50 with Graves' ophthalmopathy.

Only a few counts were recorded for this clonotype. J is TRBJ2-7 and V is TRBV3-1, with a possible D match to TRBD1 (6 bases). V was pared by 4 bases and J by 0 bases, with 19 bases between. The germline gives CDR1 LGHDT, CDR2 YNNKEL (reference sequence). The CDR3 consists of 17 residues. The CDR3 protein is CASSPDRYTSSSYEQYF. The CDR3 DNA sequence: TGTGCCAGCAGCCCCGACAGGTATACCTCGAGCTCCTACGAGCAGTACTTC.

This clonotype was seen at least ten times. The chain carries TRBV12-3 or TRBV12-4 and TRBJ2-7; 7 positions match TRBD1. This CDR3 comprises 13 residues. V was clipped by 5 bases and J by 6 bases; unmatched bases: 7. The CDR3 region is CASSQGQVSEQYF. In DNA, the CDR3 is TGTGCCAGCAGTCAAGGACAGGTCTCCGAGCAGTACTTC.

This clonotype was seen more than once but under ten times. The J gene is TRBJ2-7, the V gene TRBV30, with TRBD1 matching over 9 bases. Unmatched junction bases numbered 5, after V lost 4 bases and J lost 4 bases. Germline V gene sequence: CDR1 GTSNPN, CDR2 SVGIG (reference sequence). This CDR3 has 13 amino acids. In DNA, the CDR3 is TGTGCCTGGAACCGGGACAGGGTTTACGAGCAGTACTTC. Translated: CAWNRDRVYEQYF.

This clonotype occurred a few times. The J gene is TRBJ2-2, the V gene TRBV30, with 10 bases fitting TRBD1. Germline V CDR1 and CDR2: GTSNPN, SVGIG (reference sequence). V lost 1 base and J lost 6; bases outside the gene matches: 2. This CDR3 has 14 residues. The CDR3 sequence: CAWSEGQGAGELFF. For the CDR3, the DNA is TGTGCCTGGAGTGAAGGACAGGGGGCCGGGGAGCTGTTTTTT.

This clonotype was picked up many times. CDR3 protein: CASRKRLAIYTDTQYF. DNA of the CDR3: TGTGCCAGCAGAAAGAGGCTAGCTATTTACACAGATACGCAGTATTTT. The chain couples TRBV6-5 to TRBJ2-3; TRBD2 might be the D (5 bases). Germline values: CDR1 MNHEY, CDR2 SVGAGI. With 6 bases removed from V and 2 bases from J, the gap between germline ends came to 18 bases. This CDR3 region has 16 residues.

This clonotype was counted ten times or more. The J gene is TRBJ1-5, the V gene TRBV2; 7 positions agree with TRBD1. This CDR3 spans 13 amino acids. Per germline, CDR1 SNHLY and CDR2 FYNNEI. After removal of 5 bases from V and 6 bases from J, the junction contained 4 bases not matched to a gene. CDR3 in amino acids: CASSPQGGQPQHF. CDR3 nucleotide sequence: TGTGCCAGCAGTCCCCAGGGGGGTCAGCCCCAGCATTTT.

This clonotype has more than one count but fewer than ten. This may be a read error: a much more frequent sequence differs by one nucleotide. The chain is built from TRBV13 and TRBJ2-5; the D is unclear. Germline loops: CDR1 PRHDT, CDR2 FYEKMQ (reference sequence). Trimming cost V 4 bases and J 4 bases, with 16 bases left between them. The CDR3 covers 15 residues. For the CDR3, the DNA is TGTGCCAGCAGCTCACTCCCGATAGGTCGAGAGACCCAGTACTTC. Residues: CASSSLPIGRETQYF. Variable domain in full (rest from reference TRBV13 and TRBJ2-5): AAGVIQSPRHLIKEKRETATLKCYPIPRHDTVYWYQQGPGQDPQFLISFYEKMQSDKGSIPDRFSAQQFSDYHSELNMSSLELGDSALYFCASSSLPIGRETQYFGPGTRLLVL.

The sample holds many counts of this clonotype. The chain carries TRBV5-1 and TRBJ2-1; TRBD2 might be the D (6 bases). V dropped 0 bases and J dropped 0 bases, with 7 bases sitting between them. CDR3 length: 15 amino acids. Germline V gene lookup returns CDR1 SGHRS and CDR2 YFSETQ. For the CDR3, the DNA is TGCGCCAGCAGCTTGGTGCGGGACTCCTACAATGAGCAGTTCTTC. Encoded protein: CASSLVRDSYNEQFF.

This chain connects TRBV28 to TRBJ2-7; 10 bases map to TRBD2. Trimming took 9 bases from V and 3 from J; bases not matched to a gene: 14. This CDR3 comprises 16 residues. Germline V gene data show CDR1 as MDHEN and CDR2 as SYDVKM. The CDR3 nucleotides read TGTGCCAGTGTGACGAGCGGGAGGGCCAGGTTCTACGAGCAGTACTTC. This encodes CASVTSGRARFYEQYF.

This clonotype was picked up many times. The chain links TRBV6-1 to TRBJ1-5; D is unresolved. This CDR3 region has 13 residues. The V gene lost 11 bases and the J gene lost 2 bases, with 13 bases spanning the gap. Germline-derived CDR1 and CDR2 are MNHNS and SASEGT. The CDR3 DNA sequence: TGTGCCGGGTCGGTTGTGGGCAATCAGCCCCAGCATTTT. Its protein product is CAGSVVGNQPQHF.

This clonotype was recorded many times. The chain joins TRBV10-1 to TRBJ2-5, with D perhaps TRBD2 (6 bases). V gave up 5 bases and J gave up 4 bases, with 20 bases separating them. There are 16 residues in the CDR3. Germline loops: CDR1 WNHNN, CDR2 SYGVQD (reference sequence). CDR3 DNA sequence: TGCGCCAGCAGTCGAAGGACCGGGAGTTCTATAGAGACCCAGTACTTC. Amino acids: CASSRRTGSSIETQYF.

This clonotype occurred many times. CDR3 protein: CASSVNGAANQPQHF. DNA for the CDR3: TGTGCCAGCAGCGTAAATGGGGCAGCCAATCAGCCCCAGCATTTT. The gene calls are TRBV9 and TRBJ1-5, with TRBD1 as a possible D gene (5 bases). Trimming cost V 1 base and J 3 bases, with 11 bases left between them. The CDR3 loop spans 15 amino acids. The germline CDR1 and CDR2 sequences are SGDLS and YYNGEE.

The sample holds many counts of this clonotype. V is TRBV29-1 and J is TRBJ2-7; TRBD2 matches 11 bases. CDR1 SQVTM and CDR2 ANQGSEA come from the germline V gene. The CDR3 has 14 amino acids. The J segment lost 2 bases and the V segment lost 5 bases, leaving 5 bases of the junction unmatched. The CDR3 loop is CSVLLAGATYEQYF. DNA for the CDR3: TGCAGCGTTTTACTAGCGGGAGCCACCTACGAGCAGTACTTC.

This clonotype was seen repeatedly, ten times or more. V is TRBV7-2 and J is TRBJ2-7; a possible D gene is TRBD1 (6 bases). This CDR3 comprises 14 residues. Germline assignment: CDR1 SGHTA and CDR2 FQGNSA. Trimming pared 6 bases from V and 2 bases from J, leaving 14 bases between. The CDR3 region is CASRQRDTTYEQYF. CDR3 bases: TGTGCCAGCAGACAGAGGGACACCACCTACGAGCAGTACTTC.

The sample holds many counts of this clonotype. This sequence joins TRBV2 and TRBJ1-6, with 9 bases matching TRBD1. CDR1 SNHLY and CDR2 FYNNEI come from the germline V gene. The CDR3 consists of 16 residues. The trim removed 2 bases at V and 6 bases at J, leaving 5 bases unmatched. CDR3 sequence reads: CASSETGGAFNSPLHF. Here the CDR3 DNA reads TGTGCCAGCAGTGAAACAGGGGGCGCGTTTAATTCACCCCTCCACTTT. The full variable domain, its missing parts supplied by reference TRBV2 and TRBJ1-6, is EPEVTQTPSHQVTQMGQEVILRCVPISNHLYFYWYRQILGQKVEFLVSFYNNEISEKSEIFDDQFSVERPDGSNFTLKIRSTKLEDSAMYFCASSETGGAFNSPLHFGNGTRLTVT.

This clonotype was detected many times. The rearrangement joins TRBV2 to TRBJ2-2; D possibly uses TRBD1 or TRBD2 (5 bases each). The CDR3 runs to 16 residues. Looked up from germline, CDR1 is SNHLY and CDR2 is FYNNEI. V lost 6 bases to trimming and J lost 5 bases, with 19 bases between them. CDR3 protein: CASRPNRDGVTGELFF. CDR3 DNA: TGTGCCAGCAGACCTAACCGGGACGGGGTTACCGGGGAGCTGTTTTTT.

At least ten counts were recorded for this clonotype. This chain joins TRBV14 and TRBJ2-5; 10 bases match TRBD1. The CDR3 extends over 15 amino acids. V shed 4 bases and J 1 base; nucleotides not matched to a gene: 3. The germline V gene encodes CDR1 SGHDN and CDR2 FVKESK. CDR3 coding DNA: TGTGCCAGCAGCCGGACAGGGGGACTCCAAGAGACCCAGTACTTC. The encoded protein is CASSRTGGLQETQYF.

V is TRBV28 and J is TRBJ2-7; 9 bases line up with TRBD2. Germline CDR1 MDHEN, CDR2 SYDVKM. V shed 4 bases, J shed 0 bases, and the junction held 16 bases outside the gene matches. CDR3 size: 19 residues. CDR3 sequence (DNA): TGTGCCAGCAGTTCCCCGCCGGGACTAGCTACCGGGGGCTCCTACGAGCAGTACTTC. As protein: CASSSPPGLATGGSYEQYF. Looking up the rest from reference TRBV28 and TRBJ2-7 gives the full variable domain: DVKVTQSSRYLVKRTGEKVFLECVQDMDHENMFWYRQDPGLGLRLIYFSYDVKMKEKGDIPEGYSVSREKKERFSLILESASTNQTSMYLCASSSPPGLATGGSYEQYFGPGTRLTVT.